This T cell receptor beta chain was sequenced for a study of shared T cell receptors in the human thymus (dated by TCRdb to the early 2020s). Study-wide context: The study investigated the way shared, self-reactive T-cell receptor alpha chains are produced in the human thymus.

To note about this clone: Which antigen it targets is not known. Base qualities were left out, and no much larger clone turns up one base away.

The cysteine opens and the phenylalanine closes a CDR3 of 21 amino acids. The entry retains the CDR3 DNA only, 63 bases that are in frame from base 1. At the junction V is shortened by 4 bases and J by 0 bases, with 28 bases in between. CDR1 and CDR2 are read off the germline V gene as SGHRS and YFSETQ. Library preparation employed the immunoSEQ multiplex PCR assay. TCRdb carries this immuneACCESS record with in-frame sequences only. Its versions omit some clonotypes, under half of them owing to an unresolved V gene in the studies checked, with the rest unexplained. A total of hundreds of thousands of clones appear in this sample, approximately 83% of them only once. The top ten clonotypes cover approximately 0.01% of the sample. These sequences were also reported in another study, on human thymus T cells. As noted in the second study: Donors were immunologically healthy infants undergoing open corrective cardiac surgery for congenital heart defects in Finland. Thymus tissue was collected as surgical resects that were removed during corrective cardiac surgery. Usage of V and J gene segments appeared to be biased in both the thymic and the peripheral blood repertoires. According to the related research, thymic TCR repertoires were highly overlapping among unrelated individuals. The study used about eight infant thymus samples plus four related peripheral blood samples to characterize TCR alpha and beta repertoires. The infant donors were roughly 7 to 244 days old, and the cohort included several males and two females. After being mechanically released from the tissue, thymocytes were kept at -70 degrees C in pellets of roughly 9.5-32 million cells. Genomic DNA was extracted from frozen cell pellets with a QIAsymphony instrument. The immunoSEQ multiplex PCR assay was used to amplify the TCRB and TCRAD loci from a standardized quantity of quality-controlled genomic DNA. The amplicons spanned the V(D)J region and were long enough to cover the CDR3 and allow V and J genes to be identified. The amplicons were sequenced on an Illumina platform via the commercial immunoSEQ service. Corrections for primer bias and sequencing errors followed previously described methods, while TCRAD and TCRB definitions were based on the IMGT database. The repertoires were analysed using immunoSEQ Analyzer 3.0 and VDJTools for basic statistics, V/J segment usage, diversity estimates, rarefaction and pairwise overlap. Chao1, ChaoE, Efron-Thisted, Shannon and inverse Simpson indices were used to estimate diversity, which was also estimated on datasets down-sampled to the smallest sample. Repertoire overlap used strict matching of CDR3 nucleotide sequence, V gene and J gene, with Jaccard-based multidimensional scaling clustering. On average, roughly 810,000 unique TCRB clonotypes were obtained from thymus samples, compared with around 78,000 from blood samples.

Sequencing was carried out using thymocytes. The chain was built from TRBV5-1 and TRBJ2-2; the D gene is perhaps TRBD2, on 6 matching bases. This sequence originates from a girl under three years old with a congenital heart defect. Donor details come from another sample of the same person, matched by shared clones. The CDR3 is CASSPGPGVTRKASNTGELFF. The nucleotide sequence reads TGCGCCAGCAGCCCGGGACCGGGAGTTACAAGAAAAGCTTCGAACACCGGGGAGCTGTTTTTT.